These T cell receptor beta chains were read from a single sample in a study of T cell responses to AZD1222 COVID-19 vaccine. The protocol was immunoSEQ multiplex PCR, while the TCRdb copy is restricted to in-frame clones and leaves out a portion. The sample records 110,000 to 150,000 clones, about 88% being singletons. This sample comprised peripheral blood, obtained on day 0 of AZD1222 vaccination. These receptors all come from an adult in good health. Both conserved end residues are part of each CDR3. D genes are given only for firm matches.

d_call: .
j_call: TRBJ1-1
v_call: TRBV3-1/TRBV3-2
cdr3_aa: CASSRGVGVGEAFF
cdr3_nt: TGTGCCAGCAGCCGGGGCGTCGGGGTTGGTGAAGCTTTCTTT

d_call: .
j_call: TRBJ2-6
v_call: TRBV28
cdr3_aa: CASSFEKQGAGANVLTF
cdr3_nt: TGTGCCAGCAGTTTCGAAAAACAGGGTGCCGGGGCCAACGTCCTGACTTTC

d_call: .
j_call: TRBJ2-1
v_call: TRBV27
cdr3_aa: CASRTQGFYGSYNEQFF
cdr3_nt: TGTGCCAGCAGGACTCAGGGTTTTTATGGTTCCTACAATGAGCAGTTCTTC

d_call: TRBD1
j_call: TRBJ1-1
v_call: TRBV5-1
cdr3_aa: CASSLEIGTANTEAFF
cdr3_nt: TGCGCCAGCAGCTTGGAAATTGGGACAGCGAACACTGAAGCTTTCTTT

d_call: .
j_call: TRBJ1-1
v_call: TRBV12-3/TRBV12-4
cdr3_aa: CASSRGRNTEAFF
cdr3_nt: TGTGCCAGCAGTCGCGGTAGGAACACTGAAGCTTTCTTT

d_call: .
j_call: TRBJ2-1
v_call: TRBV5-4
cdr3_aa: CASSLSWNEQFF
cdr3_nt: TGTGCCAGCAGCTTGAGTTGGAATGAGCAGTTCTTC

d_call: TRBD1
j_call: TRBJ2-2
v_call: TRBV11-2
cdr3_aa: CASSGRQGAGELFF
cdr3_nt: TGTGCCAGCAGCGGACGACAGGGTGCCGGGGAGCTGTTTTTT

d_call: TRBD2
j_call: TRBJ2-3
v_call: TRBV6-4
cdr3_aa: CASSDSAGGADTQYF
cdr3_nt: TGTGCCAGCAGTGACTCGGCGGGGGGCGCAGATACGCAGTATTTT

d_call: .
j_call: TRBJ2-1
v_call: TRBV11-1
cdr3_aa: CASSFSGANNNEQFF
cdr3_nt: TGTGCCAGCAGCTTTAGCGGTGCAAATAACAATGAGCAGTTCTTC

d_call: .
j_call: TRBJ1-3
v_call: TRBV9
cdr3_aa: CASSATASGNTIYF
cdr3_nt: TGTGCCAGCAGCGCGACAGCTTCTGGAAACACCATATATTTT

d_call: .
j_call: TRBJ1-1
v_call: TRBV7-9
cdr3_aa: CASSLGVGVWMGAEAFF
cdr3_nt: TGTGCCAGCAGCTTAGGAGTGGGCGTTTGGATGGGAGCTGAAGCTTTCTTT

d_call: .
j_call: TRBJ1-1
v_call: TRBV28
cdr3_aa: CASSLGRGDTEAFF
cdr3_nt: TGTGCCAGCAGTTTGGGCAGGGGCGATACTGAAGCTTTCTTT

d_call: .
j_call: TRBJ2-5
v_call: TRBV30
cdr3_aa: CAWTYQETQYF
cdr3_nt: TGTGCCTGGACGTACCAAGAGACCCAGTACTTC

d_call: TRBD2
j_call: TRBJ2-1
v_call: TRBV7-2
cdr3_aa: CASSFQAGGNEQFF
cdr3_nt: TGTGCCAGCAGCTTCCAAGCGGGGGGCAATGAGCAGTTCTTC

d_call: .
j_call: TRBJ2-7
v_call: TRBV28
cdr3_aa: CASQGYSYEQYF
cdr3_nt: TGTGCCAGTCAAGGGTACTCCTACGAGCAGTACTTC

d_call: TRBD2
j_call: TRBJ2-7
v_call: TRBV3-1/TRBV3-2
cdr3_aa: CASSQALAGALYEQYF
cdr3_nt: TGTGCCAGCAGCCAAGCTCTAGCGGGGGCCCTATACGAGCAGTACTTC

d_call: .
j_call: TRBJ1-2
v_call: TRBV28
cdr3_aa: CASNLRGYGYTF
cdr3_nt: TGTGCCAGCAACCTTCGGGGTTACGGCTACACCTTC

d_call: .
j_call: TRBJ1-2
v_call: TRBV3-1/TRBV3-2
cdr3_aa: CASSQGPRGYYGYTF
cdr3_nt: TGTGCCAGCAGCCAAGGACCGAGAGGCTACTATGGCTACACCTTC